The 31 T cell receptor beta chains below come from one sample, sequenced in a study of T cell repertoires in cytomegalovirus infection. Each CDR3 protein gets one entry after TCRdb re-called the reads with MiXCR. This sample has around 450,000 distinct CDR3 sequences; approximately 31% occur once, and the top ten carry around 13%. Sequencing was performed on PBMCs. These receptors were obtained from a human donor in good health (CMV status not recorded). Some clones in this sample may be carry-over from other donors' samples.

There are a few counts of this clonotype. J is TRBJ1-2 and V is TRBV20-1; 12 bases agree with TRBD1. The CDR3 consists of 17 residues. After removal of 0 bases from V and 3 bases from J, the junction contained 8 bases not matched to a gene. The V gene's germline CDR1 is DFQATT and CDR2 SNEGSKA (reference sequence). The CDR3 region is CSARDLGTGGEYYGYTF. The CDR3 bases are TGCAGTGCTAGAGATCTCGGGACAGGGGGCGAGTACTATGGCTACACCTTC.

CDR3 sequence: CASSPWSQGKLSTEQYF. DNA of the CDR3: TGTGCCAGTAGTCCGTGGAGTCAGGGTAAACTTTCTACCGAGCAGTACTTC. V is TRBV19 and J is TRBJ2-7, with D perhaps TRBD1 (5 bases). V was cut by 5 bases and J by 6 bases, with 26 bases left in between. Germline V lookup: CDR1 LNHDA, CDR2 SQIVND (reference sequence). The CDR3 is made up of 17 amino acids.

V usage is TRBV5-5 and J usage is TRBJ1-3; tentative D call: TRBD1 (5 bases). Germline-derived CDR1 and CDR2 are SGHKS and YYEKEE (reference sequence). Trimming pared 0 bases from V and 3 bases from J, leaving 13 bases between. The CDR3 loop spans 16 amino acids. This chain's CDR3 is CASSLGGAGIGNTIYF. CDR3 DNA: TGTGCCAGCAGCTTGGGCGGGGCCGGGATTGGAAACACCATATATTTT.

The J gene is TRBJ2-7, the V gene TRBV2; a possible D gene is TRBD2 (6 bases). Trimming pared 9 bases from V and 2 bases from J, leaving 14 bases between. Germline V gives CDR1 SNHLY, CDR2 FYNNEI. The CDR3 sequence is 13 residues long. The chain's CDR3 is CASSRERAYEQYF. The CDR3 region has the DNA TGTGCCAGTTCCCGGGAGAGGGCCTACGAGCAGTACTTC.

Worth noting for this clonotype: The junction shows a germline mismatch at one end, possibly a read error. This chain links TRBV2 with TRBJ2-2; tentatively, D is TRBD2 (5 bases). Germline V gene data show CDR1 as SNHLY and CDR2 as FYNNEI. The CDR3 contains 15 residues. CDR3 sequence (DNA): TGTGCCAGCAGTGGCAAGGGCGCGAGCACCGGGGAGATGTTTTTT. It codes for CASSGKGASTGEMFF.

About this clonotype: This may be a read error, as it is one base from a much larger clone. This chain uses TRBV7-2 with TRBJ2-7; D gene ambiguous. The germline V and J ends were trimmed by 0 bases and 4 bases, with 7 bases remaining between them. The germline V gene has CDR1 SGHTA and CDR2 FQGNSA. The CDR3 runs to 13 residues. Here the CDR3 reads CASSLAGEYEQYF. CDR3 bases: TGTGCCAGCAGCTTAGCTGGAGAGTACGAGCAGTACTTC.

The V call is TRBV30, the J call TRBJ1-6; 8 bases are shared with TRBD1. Germline trimming cut 0 bases from V and 5 bases from J; bases unmatched to any gene: 3. From germline, CDR1 is GTSNPN and CDR2 SVGIG (reference sequence). The CDR3 totals 15 residues. The CDR3 here is CAWSVLDRDNSPLHF. The CDR3 DNA is TGTGCCTGGAGTGTACTGGACAGGGATAATTCACCCCTCCACTTT.

This clonotype was recorded a few times. The rearrangement joins TRBV6-2 or TRBV6-3 to TRBJ1-5; possible D gene TRBD1, 5 bases. The CDR3 extends over 15 amino acids. Trimming shortened V by 0 bases and J by 3 bases, and 9 bases separated the two germline ends. The germline gives CDR1 MNHEY, CDR2 SVGEGT. The DNA for the CDR3 is TGTGCCAGCAGTTACTCCAGGGCCCTCAATCAGCCCCAGCATTTT. Its translation is CASSYSRALNQPQHF.

The chain couples TRBV6-1 to TRBJ1-2; a possible D gene is TRBD1 (6 bases). In germline, CDR1 is MNHNS, CDR2 SASEGT. V was trimmed by 10 bases and J by 8 bases, leaving 14 bases between them. This CDR3 spans 11 amino acids. The CDR3: CATRDIGGYTF. The CDR3 DNA is TGTGCCACTAGGGACATCGGGGGCTACACCTTC.

This clonotype showed up just a few times. The chain joins TRBV6-6 to TRBJ2-3; D ambiguous. In germline, CDR1 is MNHNY, CDR2 SVGAGI (reference sequence). V dropped 0 bases and J dropped 4 bases, with 14 bases sitting between them. The length of the CDR3 is 16 residues. The CDR3 nucleotides are TGTGCCAGCAGTTACTCTAGGCAGATTGGCGCAGATACGCAGTATTTT. This gives the protein CASSYSRQIGADTQYF.

With regard to this clonotype: A read error may account for a junction end that differs from germline. This chain links TRBV4-2 with TRBJ2-3; maybe TRBD1 (6 bases). The CDR3 consists of 16 residues. From germline, CDR1 is LGHNA and CDR2 YNFKEQ. For the CDR3, the DNA is TGTGCCAGCAGTCACTCAGGTCTTGGGGGCACAGATATGCAGTATTTT. Protein: CASSHSGLGGTDMQYF.

The rearrangement links TRBV29-1 to TRBJ2-1; D gene ambiguous. Trimming pared 4 bases from V and 9 bases from J, leaving 7 bases between. The CDR3 has 10 residues. CDR1 and CDR2 from the germline V gene are SQVTM and ANQGSEA. The DNA of the CDR3 is TGCAGCGTTGTAGGCGGTGAGCAGTTCTTC. Its protein product is CSVVGGEQFF.

The chain has TRBV2 and TRBJ2-7; D is unresolved. This CDR3 has 13 residues. Germline assignment: CDR1 SNHLY and CDR2 FYNNEI. Trimming took 9 bases from V and 2 from J, leaving 14 bases between them. The CDR3 bases are TGTGCCAGAAGCCCAGGCTTGGCCTACGAGCAGTACTTC. It encodes CARSPGLAYEQYF.

This chain connects TRBV25-1 to TRBJ2-7, with D possibly matching TRBD2 (5 bases). CDR3 size: 14 residues. The V end was cut by 4 bases, the J end by 5 bases, with 15 bases between. Germline V gene sequence: CDR1 MGHDK, CDR2 SYGVNS. The CDR3 coding sequence is TGTGCCAGCAGTGGTCCCCTTCCCGGGGACGAGCAGTACTTC. This gives the protein CASSGPLPGDEQYF.

This clonotype has more than one count but fewer than ten. The rearrangement uses TRBV4-1 and TRBJ2-2, with D possibly being TRBD1 or TRBD2 (5 bases each). Germline CDR1 and CDR2: MGHRA and YSYEKL. Trimming took off 0 bases at V and 0 bases at J, with 11 bases between the two ends. CDR3 size: 17 residues. The CDR3 loop is CASSQDRGRANTGELFF. The CDR3 nucleotides read TGCGCCAGCAGCCAAGACCGGGGCAGGGCGAACACCGGGGAGCTGTTTTTT.

This clonotype was seen only a few times. V usage is TRBV28 and J usage is TRBJ2-5; TRBD2 is a possible D gene (5 bases). With 6 bases removed from V and 4 bases from J, the gap between germline ends came to 12 bases. The germline V gene has CDR1 MDHEN and CDR2 SYDVKM. The CDR3 runs 13 residues. The CDR3 spells CASSEGVSETQYF. DNA of the CDR3: TGTGCCAGCAGCGAGGGAGTTTCAGAGACCCAGTACTTC.

This clonotype showed up many times. This chain joins TRBV7-2 and TRBJ1-4, with unresolved D. Germline CDR1 reads SGHTA; CDR2 reads FQGNSA. V lost 1 base to trimming and J lost 9 bases, with 15 bases between them. The CDR3 covers 15 residues. CDR3 residues: CASSLEAGLGKKLFF. Written as DNA, the CDR3 is TGTGCCAGCAGCTTAGAGGCAGGCCTAGGGAAAAAACTGTTTTTT. Filled out from reference TRBV7-2 and TRBJ1-4, the complete variable domain reads GAGVSQSPSNKVTEKGKDVELRCDPISGHTALYWYRQSLGQGLEFLIYFQGNSAPDKSGLPSDRFSAERTGGSVSTLTIQRTQQEDSAVYLCASSLEAGLGKKLFFGSGTQLSVL.

The sample holds a few counts of this clonotype. The chain couples TRBV11-2 to TRBJ2-3, with TRBD2 as a possible D gene (6 bases). This CDR3 comprises 15 residues. Germline V gives CDR1 SGHAT, CDR2 FQNNGV. V dropped 2 bases and J dropped 9 bases, with 18 bases sitting between them. CDR3 loop: CASSLNSNRRETQYF. CDR3 DNA: TGTGCCAGCAGCTTAAACTCCAACCGTCGGGAGACGCAGTATTTT.

This clonotype was observed a few times. V gene TRBV12-3 or TRBV12-4 combines with J gene TRBJ1-5, with D unresolved. V lost 2 bases, J lost 3 bases, and 5 bases lay in between. The CDR3 loop spans 13 amino acids. The CDR3 DNA follows: TGTGCCAGCAGTTTACGAAACAATCAGCCCCAGCATTTT. It specifies CASSLRNNQPQHF.

CDR3 amino acids: CASRRKTGEPQYF. The CDR3 nucleotides are TGTGCCAGCAGAAGGAAAACAGGGGAGCCCCAGTACTTC. The chain employs TRBV27 and TRBJ2-5; 7 positions match TRBD1. V lost 6 bases to trimming and J lost 9 bases; unmatched junction nucleotides: 10. Germline-derived CDR1 and CDR2 are MNHEY and SMNVEV (reference sequence). This CDR3 comprises 13 residues.

There are a few counts of this clonotype. The rearrangement links TRBV7-9 to TRBJ2-5; tentative D call: TRBD2 (6 bases). CDR1 is SEHNR, CDR2 FQNEAQ, per germline (reference sequence). V gave up 5 bases and J gave up 0 bases, with 16 bases separating them. The length of the CDR3 is 16 residues. The CDR3 sequence is CASSPRSGEYQETQYF. DNA for the CDR3: TGTGCCAGCAGCCCCCGATCGGGGGAGTACCAAGAGACCCAGTACTTC. The complete variable domain, with remaining parts taken from reference TRBV7-9 and TRBJ2-5, reads DTGVSQNPRHKITKRGQNVTFRCDPISEHNRLYWYRQTLGQGPEFLTYFQNEAQLEKSRLLSDRFSAERPKGSFSTLEIQRTEQGDSAMYLCASSPRSGEYQETQYFGPGTRLLVL.

This chain links TRBV12-3 or TRBV12-4 with TRBJ2-2; 8 bases map to TRBD1. CDR3 length: 15 amino acids. V trimming: 3 bases; J trimming: 4 bases; junction bases outside the gene matches: 4. CDR3 in amino acids: CASSFGDRITGELFF. The CDR3 DNA sequence: TGTGCCAGCAGTTTCGGGGACAGGATCACCGGGGAGCTGTTTTTT.

The chain couples TRBV3-1 to TRBJ2-1; TRBD2 matches at 12 bases. Looked up from germline, CDR1 is LGHDT and CDR2 is YNNKEL (reference sequence). The junction had 7 bases not matched to a gene; V was cut back by 0 bases and J by 4 bases. The CDR3 is made up of 18 amino acids. The CDR3 DNA reads TGTGCCAGCAGCCAAGAACTAGCGGGGGGAATAGTTTACAATGAGCAGTTCTTC. It is translated as CASSQELAGGIVYNEQFF.

Many counts were recorded for this clonotype. The V and J genes are TRBV7-2 and TRBJ2-1, with a tentative D call TRBD2 (7 bases). Germline-derived CDR1 and CDR2 are SGHTA and FQGNSA. Trimming pared 0 bases from V and 7 bases from J, leaving 16 bases between. CDR3 length: 16 amino acids. The CDR3 is CASSLAGGALRNEQFF. Here the CDR3 DNA reads TGTGCCAGCAGCTTAGCGGGGGGGGCCTTGAGGAATGAGCAGTTCTTC.

As for this clonotype: This likely comes from a read error, as the CDR3 has no conserved phenylalanine or tryptophan at its end. The limits of the CDR3 on the DNA are not certain, so only TCRdb's listed CDR3 is given. The J gene is TRBJ1-1, the V gene TRBV7-8. The CDR3 region is 13 residues in length, termini included. Germline V gives CDR1 SGHVS, CDR2 FQNEAQ. CDR3 region: CASSLAGGRESFC.

This clonotype was seen a few times. The V call is TRBV5-6, the J call TRBJ2-7; 7 bases map to TRBD1. Germline CDR1 reads SGHDT; CDR2 reads YYEEEE. This CDR3 region has 14 residues. With V trimmed by 0 bases and J by 5 bases, 5 bases remained unmatched. The CDR3 loop is CASSLGTGHHEQYF. CDR3 DNA: TGTGCCAGCAGCTTGGGGACAGGACACCACGAGCAGTACTTC.

About this clonotype: The junction and the germline gene differ at one end; a read error may be behind it. The rearrangement joins TRBV11-2 to TRBJ2-1; no firm D call. Per the germline V gene, CDR1 is SGHAT and CDR2 is FQNNGV. The CDR3 sequence is 10 residues long. In DNA, the CDR3 is TGTACCAGCAGCCTCCGGGAGCAGTTCTTC. It translates to CTSSLREQFF.

The rearrangement joins TRBV5-4 to TRBJ2-7; D may be TRBD2 (5 bases). Deletions cut 2 bases from V and 7 bases from J, with 10 bases between. Germline V gene lookup returns CDR1 SGHNT and CDR2 YYREEE (reference sequence). This CDR3 is 12 amino acids long. For the CDR3, the DNA is TGTGCCAGCAGCTTACCGGGATGGGAGCAGTACTTC. It codes for CASSLPGWEQYF.

The chain recombines TRBV15 with TRBJ2-5; D perhaps matches TRBD1 (6 bases). V lost 1 base and J 4 bases, leaving 13 bases between the germline ends. The CDR3 covers 15 residues. Germline-derived CDR1 and CDR2 are LNHNV and YYDKDF (reference sequence). As DNA, the CDR3 is TGTGCCACCAGCAGAGCAGACAGGTACCCAGAGACCCAGTACTTC. Its translation: CATSRADRYPETQYF.

The rearrangement joins TRBV19 to TRBJ1-1; 9 bases are shared with TRBD1. The germline V gene has CDR1 LNHDA and CDR2 SQIVND (reference sequence). CDR3 length: 15 amino acids. After removal of 6 bases from V and 4 bases from J, the junction contained 9 bases not matched to a gene. DNA for the CDR3: TGTGCCAGTAGCCGACTACCGGGACAGGGCACTGAAGCTTTCTTT. It specifies CASSRLPGQGTEAFF.

The J gene is TRBJ2-5, the V gene TRBV6-5; no clear D gene. Trimming removed 2 bases at V and 2 bases at J, with 6 bases between. Germline V gene data show CDR1 as MNHEY and CDR2 as SVGAGI. This CDR3 is built from 13 residues. In DNA form, the CDR3 reads TGTGCCAGCAGTTACGACGGACAAGAGACCCAGTACTTC. Translated, it gives CASSYDGQETQYF.